A single sample is the source of the 18 T cell receptor beta chains below, sequenced in a study of blood T cells in healthy people across ages (dated by TCRdb to the mid-2010s). The library relied on 5' RACE. A second PCR of roughly 7 to 11 cycles was performed with a sample-barcoded 5' primer and a J-beta primer mix. TCRdb reworked the public reads: Q25 trimming with fastp, MiXCR clone assembly, productive beta chains retained. Here each entry gathers all rows of one CDR3 protein and keeps the most common genes and DNA. This sample gives fewer than 2 million distinct CDR3 sequences in total; 30% to 40% of them show up just once. The biggest ten clones account for 23% of the sample. Specimen: blood. These receptors were collected from a human donor in good health.

The count of this clonotype is one. CDR3 bases: TGTGCCAGCAGCCTGACGGACGTCACTGAAGCTTTCTTT. It is translated as CASSLTDVTEAFF. The chain links TRBV12-3 or TRBV12-4 to TRBJ1-1; D unresolved. Trimming left V 6 bases short and J 4 bases short, with 12 bases between. The CDR3 is 13 amino acids.

The chain uses TRBV15 and TRBJ2-2; possibly TRBD1 or TRBD2 for D (5 bases each). V lost 5 bases to trimming and J lost 6 bases, with 16 bases between them. CDR1 and CDR2 (germline): LNHNV, YYDKDF (reference sequence). The CDR3 has 15 residues. The CDR3 DNA reads as TGTGCCACCAGCGGGGGTCCAATAGGGTCCGGGGAGCTGTTTTTT. As protein: CATSGGPIGSGELFF.

This clonotype was observed a few times. CDR3 DNA sequence: TGTGCCAGCATTGAGGGATACGGCAATGAGCAGTTCTTC. Protein product: CASIEGYGNEQFF. V is TRBV6-2 or TRBV6-3 and J is TRBJ2-1, with D maybe TRBD2 (5 bases). The CDR3 contains 13 residues. V dropped 7 bases and J dropped 6 bases, with 13 bases sitting between them. Per the germline V gene, CDR1 is MNHEY and CDR2 is SVGEGT.

Only a few counts were recorded for this clonotype. This sequence joins TRBV5-5 and TRBJ2-3; 9 nucleotides align to TRBD2. Germline CDR1 is SGHKS and CDR2 is YYEKEE (reference sequence). This CDR3 is 16 amino acids long. The V segment lost 2 bases and the J segment 11 bases; nucleotides outside the gene matches: 15. Written as DNA, the CDR3 is TGTGCCAGCAGCTTACGGGGACTAGCCCTCGAGGTCGTGCAGTATTTT. The encoded protein is CASSLRGLALEVVQYF.

This chain connects TRBV4-2 to TRBJ2-7, with 10 bases lining up with TRBD1. CDR3 length equals 16 residues. Germline CDR1 and CDR2: LGHNA and YNFKEQ. With 7 bases clipped from V and 5 bases from J, the junction kept 14 bases outside the gene matches. The CDR3 region is CASNRDGTGEYDEQYF. CDR3 DNA sequence: TGTGCCAGCAACCGAGACGGGACAGGGGAGTACGACGAGCAGTACTTC.

This clonotype occurred a few times. The J gene is TRBJ2-6, the V gene TRBV7-9; D might be TRBD1 (6 bases). The CDR3 is made up of 20 amino acids. Trimming cost V 3 bases and J 0 bases, with 21 bases left between them. Germline CDR1 is SEHNR and CDR2 is FQNEAQ (reference sequence). CDR3 residues: CASSLYLGQLGSSGANVLTF. The CDR3 DNA reads TGTGCCAGCAGCTTGTATCTCGGACAGCTTGGTAGCTCTGGGGCCAACGTCCTGACTTTC.

This clonotype was recorded a few times. The chain uses TRBV11-2 and TRBJ1-4, with 8 nucleotides matching TRBD1. Germline assignment: CDR1 SGHAT and CDR2 FQNNGV. There are 14 residues in the CDR3. The junction had 5 bases not matched to a gene; V was cut back by 3 bases and J by 8 bases. The CDR3 protein is CASSFAGQDEKLFF. For the CDR3, the DNA is TGTGCCAGCAGCTTTGCGGGACAGGACGAAAAACTGTTTTTT.

The rearrangement uses TRBV7-9 and TRBJ1-2; no clear D. Trimming pared 11 bases from V and 2 bases from J, leaving 9 bases between. This CDR3 contains 11 residues. Germline CDR1 is SEHNR and CDR2 is FQNEAQ (reference sequence). CDR3 sequence: CAPGMNYGYTF. The CDR3 DNA is TGTGCCCCCGGGATGAACTATGGCTACACCTTC.

Details on this clonotype: The junction departs from germline at one end; a sequencing error may be responsible. The rearrangement uses TRBV6-5 and TRBJ2-6; tentatively, D is TRBD1 or TRBD2 (6 bases each). The CDR3 has 19 residues. Germline V gene data show CDR1 as MNHEY and CDR2 as SVGAGI. The CDR3 sequence: CASSNPLDRADSGVNVLTF. The CDR3 DNA reads as TGTGCCAGCAGTAACCCTCTGGACAGAGCCGACTCGGGGGTCAACGTCCTGACTTTC.

The chain has TRBV2 and TRBJ2-7; D gene unclear. V was clipped by 10 bases and J by 5 bases, with 12 bases between them. Germline V gene sequence: CDR1 SNHLY, CDR2 FYNNEI. This CDR3 is 11 amino acids long. The CDR3 DNA reads TGTGCCACCGGATACTTCGACGAGCAGTACTTC. Residues: CATGYFDEQYF.

This clonotype came up a few times. The chain employs TRBV29-1 and TRBJ2-2, with D unclear. V gave up 3 bases and J gave up 1 base, with 6 bases separating them. Germline loops: CDR1 SQVTM, CDR2 ANQGSEA. The CDR3 spans 13 residues. The CDR3 DNA reads TGCAGCGTTGAGAGAGAGAACACCGGGGAGCTGTTTTTT. It encodes CSVERENTGELFF.

This clonotype was seen a handful of times. This chain links TRBV28 with TRBJ2-7; 10 bases are shared with TRBD1. The CDR3 length is 13 residues. With 6 bases clipped from V and 5 bases from J, the junction kept 4 bases outside the gene matches. Looked up from germline, CDR1 is MDHEN and CDR2 is SYDVKM. The CDR3 is CASRRQGANEQYF. The CDR3 bases are TGTGCCAGCAGGAGACAGGGGGCCAACGAGCAGTACTTC. Looking up the rest from reference TRBV28 and TRBJ2-7 gives the full variable domain: DVKVTQSSRYLVKRTGEKVFLECVQDMDHENMFWYRQDPGLGLRLIYFSYDVKMKEKGDIPEGYSVSREKKERFSLILESASTNQTSMYLCASRRQGANEQYFGPGTRLTVT.

The table lists this clonotype with a few counts. This chain joins TRBV2 and TRBJ2-5, with D perhaps being TRBD1 or TRBD2 (6 bases each). Trimming shortened V by 6 bases and J by 5 bases, and 19 bases separated the two germline ends. The CDR3 sequence is 15 residues long. The germline V gene has CDR1 SNHLY and CDR2 FYNNEI. As DNA, the CDR3 is TGTGCCAGCAGAAGGGACTTGTCCCAGGGGGAGACCCAGTACTTC. This gives the protein CASRRDLSQGETQYF.

In its sample, this clonotype was seen a few times. This sequence joins TRBV24-1 and TRBJ2-3; possibly TRBD2 for D (6 bases). Germline CDR1 is KGHDR and CDR2 is SFDVKD. CDR3 size: 17 residues. The germline V and J ends were trimmed by 4 bases and 2 bases, with 18 bases remaining between them. The DNA for the CDR3 is TGTGCCACCAGTGACCTAATGGGGGGACTTCTCACAGATACGCAGTATTTT. Translating gives CATSDLMGGLLTDTQYF.

The rearrangement joins TRBV6-5 to TRBJ2-7, with 10 nucleotides matching TRBD2. Germline loops: CDR1 MNHEY, CDR2 SVGAGI. Losses at the gene ends were 0 bases for V and 4 bases for J; bases not matched to a gene: 3. The CDR3 covers 15 residues. The CDR3 region is CASSYSPSGGYEQYF. The CDR3 bases are TGTGCCAGCAGTTACTCGCCTAGCGGGGGATACGAGCAGTACTTC.

This clonotype was counted a few times. The gene calls are TRBV20-1 and TRBJ2-1; 10 positions match TRBD1. Germline CDR1 is DFQATT and CDR2 is SNEGSKA (reference sequence). V lost 6 bases and J lost 0; bases outside the gene matches: 11. This CDR3 has 17 amino acids. The CDR3 loop is CSAEGQGTLFSYNEQFF. The CDR3 DNA follows: TGCAGTGCGGAGGGACAGGGGACTCTTTTCTCCTACAATGAGCAGTTCTTC.

This clonotype was seen once. This chain joins TRBV10-3 and TRBJ2-3; D is unresolved. Deletions cut 0 bases from V and 0 bases from J, with 16 bases between. From germline, CDR1 is ENHRY and CDR2 SYGVKD. The length of the CDR3 is 18 residues. CDR3 nucleotide sequence: TGTGCCATCAGTGAGTCGGGCCTCCAGGCTGTGAGCACAGATACGCAGTATTTT. Its protein is CAISESGLQAVSTDTQYF.

V and J are TRBV4-3 and TRBJ2-1; TRBD2 matches at 10 bases. Germline-derived CDR1 and CDR2 are LGHNA and YSLEER. J gave up 4 bases and V 0 bases, and 6 bases lay outside the gene matches. CDR3 length: 17 amino acids. Here the CDR3 DNA reads TGCGCCAGCAGCCAAGAATGGGATAGCGGGGGGTACAATGAGCAGTTCTTC. Protein sequence: CASSQEWDSGGYNEQFF.